This TCR beta chain was observed in a study of blood T cell repertoires in COVID-19. Profiled with immunoSEQ multiplex PCR; TCRdb holds only in-frame clones, not every one. The table shows under 350,000 clones, with around nine tenths occurring only once. V lost 0 bases and J lost 6, with 11 bases in between. This CDR3 is 14 amino acids long. Per germline, CDR1 LNHNV and CDR2 YYDKDF (reference sequence). This chain connects TRBV15 to TRBJ1-1; D unclear. The sequenced sample consisted of peripheral blood. The receptor comes from a man in his forties with acute or convalescent COVID-19. CDR3 sequence reads: CATSRDLDSPEAFF. The CDR3 DNA reads as TGTGCCACCAGCAGAGATCTGGACTCGCCTGAAGCTTTCTTT.